This paragraph reports one T cell receptor beta chain. Repertoires were generated with immunoSEQ multiplex PCR, while TCRdb's copy carries only in-frame clones and drops some. In the table there are hundreds of thousands of clones, less than 80% of which are singletons. The record originates from a study of shared clonotypes between healthy human individuals. CDR1 is LGHNA, CDR2 YNFKEQ, per germline. Trimming took 0 bases from V and 1 from J; bases not matched to a gene: 9. The CDR3 runs to 19 residues. The TCR comes from a woman between 25 and 40 years old in good health. The sequenced material came from memory CD4+ T cells sorted from blood. Subset of the sample: CD45RA-negative fraction. V usage is TRBV4-2 and J usage is TRBJ2-3; 11 nucleotides match TRBD2. CDR3: CASSQDGLAGGIGTDTQYF. In nucleotides, the CDR3 is TGTGCCAGCAGCCAAGATGGCCTAGCGGGAGGTATAGGCACAGATACGCAGTATTTT.